This TCR beta chain derives from a study of T cell changes during pregnancy in multiple sclerosis. Looked up from germline, CDR1 is MNHEY and CDR2 is SMNVEV (reference sequence). The CDR3 loop spans 15 amino acids. The V segment lost 3 bases and the J segment 6 bases; nucleotides outside the gene matches: 1. Points on this clone: Different DNA sequences within this sample yield the same CDR3.

TCRdb's table, derived via immunoSEQ multiplex PCR, lists solely in-frame clones and lacks some. The sample yields around 57,000 clones, 90% seen once. The source material was peripheral blood, sampled in the third trimester of pregnancy. This TCR derives from a female donor in good health, enrolled as a control in a pregnancy study. This chain connects TRBV27 to TRBJ2-1, with 14 nucleotides matching TRBD2. This chain's CDR3 is CASSLTSGGANEQFF. The CDR3 bases are TGTGCCAGCAGTTTGACTAGCGGGGGGGCCAATGAGCAGTTCTTC.